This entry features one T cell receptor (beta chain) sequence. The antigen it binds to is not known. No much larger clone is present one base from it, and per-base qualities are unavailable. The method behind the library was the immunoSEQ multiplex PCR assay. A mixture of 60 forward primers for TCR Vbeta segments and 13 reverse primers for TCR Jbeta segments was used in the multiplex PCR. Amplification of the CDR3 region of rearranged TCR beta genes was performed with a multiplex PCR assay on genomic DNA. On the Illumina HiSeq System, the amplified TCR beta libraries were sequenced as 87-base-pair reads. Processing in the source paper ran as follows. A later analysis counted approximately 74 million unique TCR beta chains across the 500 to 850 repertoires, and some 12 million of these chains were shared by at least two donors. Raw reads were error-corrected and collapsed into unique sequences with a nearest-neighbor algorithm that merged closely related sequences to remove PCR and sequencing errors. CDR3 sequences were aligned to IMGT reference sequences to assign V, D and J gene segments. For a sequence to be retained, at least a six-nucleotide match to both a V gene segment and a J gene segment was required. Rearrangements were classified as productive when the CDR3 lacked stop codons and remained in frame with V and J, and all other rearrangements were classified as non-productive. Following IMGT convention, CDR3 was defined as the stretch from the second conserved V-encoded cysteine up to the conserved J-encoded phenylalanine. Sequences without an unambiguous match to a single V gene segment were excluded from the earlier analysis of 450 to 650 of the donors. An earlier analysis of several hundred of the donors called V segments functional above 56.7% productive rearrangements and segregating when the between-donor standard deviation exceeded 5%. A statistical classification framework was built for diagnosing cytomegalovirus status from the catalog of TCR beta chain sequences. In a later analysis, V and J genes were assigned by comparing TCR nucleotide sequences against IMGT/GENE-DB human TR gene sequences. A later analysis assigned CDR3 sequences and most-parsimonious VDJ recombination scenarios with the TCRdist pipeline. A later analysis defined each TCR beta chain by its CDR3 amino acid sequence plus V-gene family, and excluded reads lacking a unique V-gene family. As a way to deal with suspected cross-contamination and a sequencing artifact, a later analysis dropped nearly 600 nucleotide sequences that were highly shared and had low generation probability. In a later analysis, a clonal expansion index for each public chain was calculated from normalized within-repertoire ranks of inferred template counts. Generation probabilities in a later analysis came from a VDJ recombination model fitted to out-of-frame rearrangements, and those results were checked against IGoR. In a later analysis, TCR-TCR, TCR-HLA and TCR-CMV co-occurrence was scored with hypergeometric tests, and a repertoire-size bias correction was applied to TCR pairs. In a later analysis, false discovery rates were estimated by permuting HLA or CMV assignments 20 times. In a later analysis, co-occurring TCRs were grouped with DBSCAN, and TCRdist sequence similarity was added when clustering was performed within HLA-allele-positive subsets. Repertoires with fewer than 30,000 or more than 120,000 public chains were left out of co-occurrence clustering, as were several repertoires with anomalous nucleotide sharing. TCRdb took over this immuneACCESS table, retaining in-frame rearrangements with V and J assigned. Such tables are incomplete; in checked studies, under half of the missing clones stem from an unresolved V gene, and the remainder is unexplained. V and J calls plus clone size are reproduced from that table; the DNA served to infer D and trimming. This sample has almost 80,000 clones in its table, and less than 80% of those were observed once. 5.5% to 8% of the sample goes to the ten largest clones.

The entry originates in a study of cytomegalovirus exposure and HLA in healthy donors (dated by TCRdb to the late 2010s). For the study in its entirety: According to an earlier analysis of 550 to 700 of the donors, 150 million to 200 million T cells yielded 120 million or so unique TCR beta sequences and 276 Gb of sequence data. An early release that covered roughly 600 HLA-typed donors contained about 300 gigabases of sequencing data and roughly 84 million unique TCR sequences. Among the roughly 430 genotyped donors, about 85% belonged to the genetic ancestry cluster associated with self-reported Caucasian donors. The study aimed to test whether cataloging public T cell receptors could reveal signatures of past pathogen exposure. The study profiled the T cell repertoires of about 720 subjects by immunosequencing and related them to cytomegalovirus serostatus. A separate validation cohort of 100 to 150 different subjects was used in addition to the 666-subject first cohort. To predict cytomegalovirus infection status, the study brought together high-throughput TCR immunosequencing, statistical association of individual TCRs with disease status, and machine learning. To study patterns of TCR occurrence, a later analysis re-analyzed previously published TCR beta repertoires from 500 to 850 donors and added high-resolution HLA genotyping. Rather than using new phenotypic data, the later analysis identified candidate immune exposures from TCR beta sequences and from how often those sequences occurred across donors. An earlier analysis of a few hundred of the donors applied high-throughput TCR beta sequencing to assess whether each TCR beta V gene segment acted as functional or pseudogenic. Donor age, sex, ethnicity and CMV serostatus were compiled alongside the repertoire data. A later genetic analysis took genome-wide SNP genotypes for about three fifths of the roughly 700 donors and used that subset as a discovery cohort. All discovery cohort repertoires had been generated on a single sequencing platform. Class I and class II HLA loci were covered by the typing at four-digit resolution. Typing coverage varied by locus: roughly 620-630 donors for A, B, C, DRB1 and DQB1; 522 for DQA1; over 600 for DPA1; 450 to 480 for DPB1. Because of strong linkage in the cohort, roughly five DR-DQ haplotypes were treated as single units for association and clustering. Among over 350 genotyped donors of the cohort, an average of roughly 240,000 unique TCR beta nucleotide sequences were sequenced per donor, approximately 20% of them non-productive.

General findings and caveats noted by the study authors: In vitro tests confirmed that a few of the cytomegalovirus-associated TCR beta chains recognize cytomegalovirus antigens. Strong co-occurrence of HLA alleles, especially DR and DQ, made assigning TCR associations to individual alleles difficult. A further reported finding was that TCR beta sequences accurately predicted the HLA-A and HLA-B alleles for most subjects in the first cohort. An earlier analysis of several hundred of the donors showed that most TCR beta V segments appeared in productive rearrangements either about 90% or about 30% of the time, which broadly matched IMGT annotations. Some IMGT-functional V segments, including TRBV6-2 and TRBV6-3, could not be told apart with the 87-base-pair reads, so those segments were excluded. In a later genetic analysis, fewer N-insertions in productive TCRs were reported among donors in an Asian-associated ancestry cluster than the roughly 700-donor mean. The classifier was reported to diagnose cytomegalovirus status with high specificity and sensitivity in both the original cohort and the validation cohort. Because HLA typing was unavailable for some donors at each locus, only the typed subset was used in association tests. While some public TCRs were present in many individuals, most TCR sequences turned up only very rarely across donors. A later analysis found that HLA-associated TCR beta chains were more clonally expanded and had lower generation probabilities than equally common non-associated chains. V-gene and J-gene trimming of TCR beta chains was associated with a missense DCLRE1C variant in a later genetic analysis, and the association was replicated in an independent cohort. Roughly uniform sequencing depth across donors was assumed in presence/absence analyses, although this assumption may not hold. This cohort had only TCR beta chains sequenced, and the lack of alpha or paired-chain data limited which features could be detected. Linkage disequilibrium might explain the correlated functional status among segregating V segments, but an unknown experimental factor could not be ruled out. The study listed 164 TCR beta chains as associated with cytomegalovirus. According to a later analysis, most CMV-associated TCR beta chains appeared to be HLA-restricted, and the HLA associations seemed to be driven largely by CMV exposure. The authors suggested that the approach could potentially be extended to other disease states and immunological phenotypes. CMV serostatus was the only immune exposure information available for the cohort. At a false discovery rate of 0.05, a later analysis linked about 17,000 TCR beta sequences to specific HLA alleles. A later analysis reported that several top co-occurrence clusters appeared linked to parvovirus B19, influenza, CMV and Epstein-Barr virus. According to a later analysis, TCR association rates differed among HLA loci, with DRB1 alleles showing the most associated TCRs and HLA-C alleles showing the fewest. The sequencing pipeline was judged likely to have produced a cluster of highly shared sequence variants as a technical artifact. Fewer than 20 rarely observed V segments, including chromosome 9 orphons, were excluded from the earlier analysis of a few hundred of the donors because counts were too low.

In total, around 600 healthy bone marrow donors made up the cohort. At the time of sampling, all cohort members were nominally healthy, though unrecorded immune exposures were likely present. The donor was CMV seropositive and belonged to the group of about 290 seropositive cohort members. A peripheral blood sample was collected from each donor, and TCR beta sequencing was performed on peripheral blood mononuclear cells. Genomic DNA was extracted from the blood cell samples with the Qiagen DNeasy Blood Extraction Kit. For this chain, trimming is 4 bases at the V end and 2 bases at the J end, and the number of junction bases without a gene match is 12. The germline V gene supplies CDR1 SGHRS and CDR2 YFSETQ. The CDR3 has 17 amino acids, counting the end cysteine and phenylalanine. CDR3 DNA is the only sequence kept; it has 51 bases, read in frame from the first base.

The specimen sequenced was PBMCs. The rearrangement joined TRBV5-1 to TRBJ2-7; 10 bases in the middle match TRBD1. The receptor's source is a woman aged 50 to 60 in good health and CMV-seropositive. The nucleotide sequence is TGCGCCAGCAGCATGAAGTCCGGGGGACAGGGGCCCTACGAGCAGTACTTC. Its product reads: CASSMKSGGQGPYEQYF.